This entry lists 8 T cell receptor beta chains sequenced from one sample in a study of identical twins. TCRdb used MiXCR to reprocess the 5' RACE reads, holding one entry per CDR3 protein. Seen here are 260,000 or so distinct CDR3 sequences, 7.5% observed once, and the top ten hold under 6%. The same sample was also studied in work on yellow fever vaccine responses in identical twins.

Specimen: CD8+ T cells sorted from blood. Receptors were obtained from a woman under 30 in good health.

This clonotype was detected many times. The CDR3 reads CASSQDWSEGGTDTQYF. The DNA for the CDR3 is TGTGCCAGCAGCCAAGATTGGAGCGAGGGGGGCACAGATACGCAGTATTTT. V gene TRBV4-2 combines with J gene TRBJ2-3, with a tentative D call TRBD1 (6 bases). Trimming removed 0 bases at V and 1 base at J, with 14 bases between. CDR3 length equals 17 residues. The germline gives CDR1 LGHNA, CDR2 YNFKEQ.

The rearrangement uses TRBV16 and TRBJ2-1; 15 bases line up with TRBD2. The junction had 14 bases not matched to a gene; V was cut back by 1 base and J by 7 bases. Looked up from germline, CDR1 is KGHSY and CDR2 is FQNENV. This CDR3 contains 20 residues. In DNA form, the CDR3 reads TGTGCCAGCAGCCAATTTGGCGGACTAGCGGGAGGGCGTCAGGGGAATGAGCAGTTCTTC. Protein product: CASSQFGGLAGGRQGNEQFF.

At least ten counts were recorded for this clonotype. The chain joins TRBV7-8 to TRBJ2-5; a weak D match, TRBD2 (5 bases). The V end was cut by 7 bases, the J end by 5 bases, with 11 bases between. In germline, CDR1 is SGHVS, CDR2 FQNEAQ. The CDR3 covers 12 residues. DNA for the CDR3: TGTGCCAGCACCCCCGGCGGGGAGACCCAGTACTTC. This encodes CASTPGGETQYF.

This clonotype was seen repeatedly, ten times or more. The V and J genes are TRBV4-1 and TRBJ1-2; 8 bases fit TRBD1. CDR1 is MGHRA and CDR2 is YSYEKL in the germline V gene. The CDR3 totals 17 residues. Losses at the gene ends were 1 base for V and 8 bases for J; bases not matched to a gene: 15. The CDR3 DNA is TGCGCCAGCAGCCAAGGTTCTCCGGGACAGGAGGTTGGGGGCTACACCTTC. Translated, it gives CASSQGSPGQEVGGYTF.

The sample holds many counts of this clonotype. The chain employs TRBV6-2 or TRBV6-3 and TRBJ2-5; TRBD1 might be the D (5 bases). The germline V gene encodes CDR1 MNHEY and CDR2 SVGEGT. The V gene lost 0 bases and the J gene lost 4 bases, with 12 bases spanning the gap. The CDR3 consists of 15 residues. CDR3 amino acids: CASSYSQGGVETQYF. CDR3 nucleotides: TGTGCCAGCAGTTACTCGCAGGGTGGAGTAGAGACCCAGTACTTC.

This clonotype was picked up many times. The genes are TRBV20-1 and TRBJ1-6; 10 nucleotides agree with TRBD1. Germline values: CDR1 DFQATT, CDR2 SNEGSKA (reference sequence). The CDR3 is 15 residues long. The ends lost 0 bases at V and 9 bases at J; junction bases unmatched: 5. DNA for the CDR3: TGCAGTGCTAGAGACCCGGGACAGGGGAGTTCACCCCTCCACTTT. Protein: CSARDPGQGSSPLHF.

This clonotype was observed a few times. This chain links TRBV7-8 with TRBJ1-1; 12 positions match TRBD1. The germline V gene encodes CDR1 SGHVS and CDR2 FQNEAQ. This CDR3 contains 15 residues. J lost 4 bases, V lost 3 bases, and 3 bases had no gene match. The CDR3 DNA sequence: TGTGCCAGCAGCTTGGGACAGGGGGCGGGCACTGAAGCTTTCTTT. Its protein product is CASSLGQGAGTEAFF.

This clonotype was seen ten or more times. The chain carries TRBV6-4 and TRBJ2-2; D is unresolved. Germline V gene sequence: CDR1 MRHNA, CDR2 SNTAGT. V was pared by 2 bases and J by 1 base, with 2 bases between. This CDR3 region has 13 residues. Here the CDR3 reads CASSDGNTGELFF. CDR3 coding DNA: TGTGCCAGCAGTGACGGGAACACCGGGGAGCTGTTTTTT.